The 25 T cell receptor beta chains in this list originate from one sample, sequenced in a study of monozygotic twins with inflammatory bowel disease. From the 5' RACE reads, TCRdb lists one entry per CDR3 protein and no DNA. The table lists about 160,000 distinct CDR3 sequences. Material: blood. These receptors came from a human donor with ulcerative colitis or Crohn's disease, or a healthy co-twin of an affected twin (not recorded which).

V gene TRBV20-1 combines with J gene TRBJ2-1; TCRdb's assignment of TRBD1 cannot be checked, as there is no DNA. Germline CDR1 reads DFQATT; CDR2 reads SNEGSKA (reference sequence). The CDR3 spans 15 residues. CDR3: CSASPGTGWSNEQFF.

This rearrangement joins TRBV24-1 to TRBJ2-1. The CDR3 sequence is 14 residues long. Looked up from germline, CDR1 is KGHDR and CDR2 is SFDVKD. CDR3 loop: CATHNGDSYNEQFF.

The chain links TRBV20-1 to TRBJ2-1. The V gene's germline CDR1 is DFQATT and CDR2 SNEGSKA (reference sequence). This CDR3 has 12 residues. CDR3 sequence: CSARAVYNEQSF.

The CDR3 here is CASSQEGTSGSYEQFF. The chain links TRBV4-2 to TRBJ2-1; TCRdb picks TRBD2, but there is no DNA to check that call. This CDR3 has 16 residues. Germline CDR1 is LGHNA and CDR2 is YNFKEQ.

The gene calls are TRBV5-1 and TRBJ2-7; with no DNA, the TCRdb D assignment of TRBD1 cannot be verified. CDR3 length equals 15 residues. Germline CDR1 SGHRS, CDR2 YFSETQ. The chain's CDR3 is CASSTTGTGKYEQYF. Full variable domain (missing parts from reference TRBV5-1 and TRBJ2-7): KAGVTQTPRYLIKTRGQQVTLSCSPISGHRSVSWYQQTPGQGLQFLFEYFSETQRNKGNFPGRFSGRQFSNSRSEMNVSTLELGDSALYLCASSTTGTGKYEQYFGPGTRLTVT.

V usage is TRBV24-1 and J usage is TRBJ2-1; the D gene TCRdb calls, TRBD1, cannot be checked with no DNA. The CDR3 has 17 amino acids. The germline CDR1 and CDR2 sequences are KGHDR and SFDVKD. CDR3 in amino acids: CATSDLAGTGDYNEQFF.

The chain combines TRBV11-3 with TRBJ2-3; checking the TCRdb D call of TRBD2 is not possible without DNA. From germline, CDR1 is SGHNT and CDR2 YENEEA. The CDR3 runs 16 residues. Here the CDR3 reads CASSPGLAVVGDTQYF.

This chain joins TRBV20-1 and TRBJ2-1; the TCRdb call, TRBD1, lacks DNA for checking. This CDR3 has 14 amino acids. From germline, CDR1 is DFQATT and CDR2 SNEGSKA (reference sequence). CDR3: CSASRDRVINEQFF.

The chain employs TRBV20-1 and TRBJ2-7. Germline CDR1 and CDR2: DFQATT and SNEGSKA (reference sequence). The CDR3 is 13 residues long. CDR3 region: CSARDRRRYEQYF.

The rearrangement joins TRBV12-3 or TRBV12-4 to TRBJ1-6; TCRdb outputs TRBD1, but without DNA this stays unchecked. The CDR3 runs 15 residues. CDR3 loop: CASRLTLLGNSPLHF.

J is TRBJ2-4 and V is TRBV9; TCRdb's D call, TRBD2, is unchecked because there is no DNA. The germline gives CDR1 SGDLS, CDR2 YYNGEE. The CDR3 extends over 17 amino acids. The chain's CDR3 is CASSVEGTSNSQNIQYF.

The chain recombines TRBV29-1 with TRBJ2-1; TCRdb's D call of TRBD2 is untestable without DNA. The CDR3 covers 13 residues. Germline V lookup: CDR1 SQVTM, CDR2 ANQGSEA. The CDR3 loop reads CSVFRGGVNEQFF.

This chain joins TRBV20-1 and TRBJ2-1. The CDR3 totals 14 residues. Per germline, CDR1 DFQATT and CDR2 SNEGSKA (reference sequence). The CDR3 reads CSARDGSRDNEQFF.

J is TRBJ2-7 and V is TRBV28; the TCRdb D gene call, TRBD2, has no DNA to confirm it. This CDR3 has 15 amino acids. CDR1 is MDHEN and CDR2 is SYDVKM in the germline V gene. The CDR3 spells CASSAPSGRGYEQYF.

The chain has TRBV12-3 or TRBV12-4 and TRBJ2-1; TCRdb gives TRBD1 as the D gene, but with no DNA this cannot be confirmed. This CDR3 has 11 amino acids. The CDR3 loop reads CASSTGGAGFF.

This chain connects TRBV20-1 to TRBJ1-5; checking the TCRdb D call of TRBD1 is not possible without DNA. In germline, CDR1 is DFQATT, CDR2 SNEGSKA (reference sequence). The CDR3 runs 15 residues. CDR3: CSARDRIGNNQPQHF.

The gene calls are TRBV5-1 and TRBJ1-2. The CDR3 totals 15 residues. The V gene's germline CDR1 is SGHRS and CDR2 YFSETQ. The CDR3 reads CASSLAGTGFRGYTF.

This chain joins TRBV27 and TRBJ1-2. Per germline, CDR1 MNHEY and CDR2 SMNVEV (reference sequence). The length of the CDR3 is 14 residues. The CDR3 loop is CASSLGRNSYGYTF.

The chain combines TRBV18 with TRBJ1-2; TCRdb's assignment of TRBD1 cannot be checked, as there is no DNA. CDR3 length equals 17 residues. Germline CDR1 reads KGHSH; CDR2 reads LQKENI. The CDR3 loop reads CASSGFGTEKFNYGYTF.

The chain has TRBV29-1 and TRBJ1-6. Per germline, CDR1 SQVTM and CDR2 ANQGSEA. The CDR3 has 14 residues. CDR3 in amino acids: CSAGEGVHNSPLHF. Drawing the rest from reference TRBV29-1 and TRBJ1-6, the complete variable domain is SAVISQKPSRDICQRGTSLTIQCQVDSQVTMMFWYRQQPGQSLTLIATANQGSEATYESGFVIDKFPISRPNLTFSTLTVSNMSPEDSSIYLCSAGEGVHNSPLHFGNGTRLTVT.

The chain is built from TRBV6-2 or TRBV6-3 and TRBJ2-4; TCRdb names TRBD1, which stays unverified in the absence of DNA. Germline lookup yields CDR1 MNHEY and CDR2 SVGEGT. The CDR3 covers 14 residues. Here the CDR3 reads CASSYRDRGNIQYF.

This rearrangement joins TRBV6-5 to TRBJ1-4; the D call of TRBD1 rests on TCRdb alone, since no DNA is present to check it. The CDR3 runs to 13 residues. Germline V gene sequence: CDR1 MNHEY, CDR2 SVGAGI. CDR3 loop: CASSYRGVGKLFF.

The chain uses TRBV4-3 and TRBJ1-6; TCRdb calls TRBD1, which cannot be checked without DNA. Per germline, CDR1 LGHNA and CDR2 YSLEER. The CDR3 sequence is 13 residues long. CDR3 residues: CASSQGARRPLHF.

This chain uses TRBV5-1 with TRBJ2-7; the TCRdb D gene call, TRBD2, has no DNA to confirm it. The CDR3 consists of 19 residues. CDR1 SGHRS and CDR2 YFSETQ come from the germline V gene. CDR3 loop: CASSLAGTSGRIRSYEQYF.

The J gene is TRBJ1-2, the V gene TRBV6-1; TCRdb's assignment of TRBD1 cannot be checked, as there is no DNA. Germline V gives CDR1 MNHNS, CDR2 SASEGT. The CDR3 runs to 16 residues. CDR3 loop: CASTLIGGDSFYGYTF.